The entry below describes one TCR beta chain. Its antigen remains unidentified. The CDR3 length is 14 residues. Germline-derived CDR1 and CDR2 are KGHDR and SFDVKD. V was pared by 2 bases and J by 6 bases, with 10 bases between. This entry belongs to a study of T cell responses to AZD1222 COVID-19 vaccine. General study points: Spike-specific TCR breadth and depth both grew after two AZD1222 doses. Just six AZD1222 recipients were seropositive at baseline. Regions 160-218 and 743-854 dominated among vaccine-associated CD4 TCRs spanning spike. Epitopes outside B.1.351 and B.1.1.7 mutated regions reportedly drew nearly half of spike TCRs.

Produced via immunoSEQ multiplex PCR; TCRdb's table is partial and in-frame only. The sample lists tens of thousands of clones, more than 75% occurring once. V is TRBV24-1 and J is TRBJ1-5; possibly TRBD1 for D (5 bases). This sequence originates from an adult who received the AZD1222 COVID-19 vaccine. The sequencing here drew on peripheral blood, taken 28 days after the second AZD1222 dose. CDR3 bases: TGTGCCACCAGTGATTGGGACGGGAGTCAGCCCCAGCATTTT. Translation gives CATSDWDGSQPQHF.